Sequencing of this T cell receptor (beta chain) was carried out in a study of control samples from healthy donors and cancer patients. Sequencing was performed with immunoSEQ multiplex PCR; in TCRdb, only in-frame clones are kept and a portion is missing. The data show under 200,000 clones, 90% to 95% seen once. Trimming removed 7 bases from V and 3 bases from J; junction bases left unmatched: 11. Germline CDR1 is LNHDA and CDR2 is SQIVND (reference sequence). The CDR3 runs to 16 residues. The origin of this receptor is a man aged 55 to 69 with colorectal cancer. The sequenced sample was PBMCs. The chain joins TRBV19 to TRBJ1-5; TRBD1 matches 8 bases. The CDR3 nucleotides read TGTGCCAGTACTCGCTCCGGACAGGGACCCAATCAGCCCCAGCATTTT. It specifies CASTRSGQGPNQPQHF.